These 3 T cell receptor beta chains originate from one sample sequenced in a study of blood T cell repertoires in COVID-19. Sequencing was performed with immunoSEQ multiplex PCR; in TCRdb, only in-frame clones are kept and a portion is missing. In the table there are roughly 260,000 clones, roughly 86% of which are singletons. What was sequenced was peripheral blood. Receptors were obtained from a woman aged 25 to 45 with COVID-19, enrolled during active disease.

The CDR3 sequence is CASSQATGSETQYF. The CDR3 region has the DNA TGTGCCAGCAGCCAAGCTACAGGGTCCGAGACCCAGTACTTC. The chain uses TRBV14 and TRBJ2-5, with D possibly matching TRBD1 (6 bases). The CDR3 totals 14 residues. The germline V gene encodes CDR1 SGHDN and CDR2 FVKESK. V dropped 1 base and J dropped 5 bases, with 11 bases sitting between them.

This clone was found once. The rearrangement links TRBV12-3 or TRBV12-4 to TRBJ2-7; D is perhaps TRBD2 (5 bases). The V end was cut by 6 bases, the J end by 6 bases, with 15 bases between. CDR3 length: 13 amino acids. The CDR3 region has the DNA TGTGCCAGCAGGCGGGTGGGGAGAAGCGAGCAGTACTTC. Amino acid sequence: CASRRVGRSEQYF.

The genes are TRBV25-1 and TRBJ1-1; TRBD1 aligns across 7 bases. The V and J ends lost 7 bases and 4 bases, in that order; junction bases with no gene match: 6. The CDR3 runs to 13 residues. Germline CDR1 and CDR2: MGHDK and SYGVNS. The CDR3 loop reads CASKGAVGTEAFF. CDR3 nucleotide sequence: TGTGCCAGCAAGGGGGCTGTGGGCACTGAAGCTTTCTTT.